This T cell receptor (beta chain) was recorded in a study of cytomegalovirus exposure and HLA in healthy donors (TCRdb year 2017). Context from the whole study: An earlier analysis of 587 of the donors reported about 300 Gb of sequence data and roughly 120 million unique TCR beta sequences obtained from around 180 million T cells. An early release covering more than 500 HLA-typed donors comprised approximately 290 gigabases of sequencing data and tens of millions of unique TCR sequences. Of the 300 to 450 genotyped donors, approximately 80% fell in the genetic ancestry cluster associated with self-reported Caucasian donors. The study aimed to test whether signatures of past pathogen exposure could be identified by cataloging public T cell receptors. Using immunosequencing, the study profiled T cell repertoires from some 670 subjects and related those repertoires to cytomegalovirus serostatus. Along with the approximately 650-subject first cohort, a separate validation cohort of over a hundred different subjects was used. To predict cytomegalovirus infection status, the study combined high-throughput TCR immunosequencing, statistical association of individual TCRs with disease status, and machine learning. In a later analysis, previously published TCR beta repertoires from 666 donors were re-analyzed and high-resolution HLA genotyping was added so that TCR occurrence patterns could be studied. Rather than using new phenotypic data, the later analysis identified candidate immune exposures from TCR beta sequences and from how often those sequences occurred across donors. In an earlier analysis of 500 to 650 of the donors, high-throughput TCR beta sequencing was used to judge whether each TCR beta V gene segment behaved as functional or pseudogenic. Alongside the repertoire data, information on donor age, sex, ethnicity and CMV serostatus was compiled. A later genetic analysis used genome-wide SNP genotypes for about 60% of the 666 donors, treating that subset as a discovery cohort. Every discovery cohort repertoire had been produced on one sequencing platform. Class I and class II HLA loci were covered by the typing at four-digit resolution. Typing coverage differed by locus: A, B, C, DRB1 and DQB1 were typed in roughly 629-630 donors, DQA1 in roughly 510, DPA1 in around 580, and DPB1 in approximately 450. Because of strong linkage in the cohort, five DR-DQ haplotypes were treated as single units for association and clustering. On average, roughly 240,000 unique TCR beta nucleotide sequences were sequenced per donor among 350 to 400 genotyped donors of the cohort, with approximately 18% of those sequences being non-productive.

The investigation overall reported the following: The only immune exposure information available for the cohort was CMV serostatus. In a later analysis, HLA-associated TCR beta chains were found to be more clonally expanded and to have lower generation probabilities than equally common non-associated chains. A later analysis found that most CMV-associated TCR beta chains appeared HLA-restricted, with HLA associations seemingly driven largely by CMV exposure. V-gene and J-gene trimming of TCR beta chains was associated with a missense DCLRE1C variant in a later genetic analysis, and the association was replicated in an independent cohort. The study listed 150 to 200 TCR beta chains as associated with cytomegalovirus. Roughly uniform sequencing depth across donors was assumed in presence/absence analyses, although this assumption may not hold. In a later genetic analysis, fewer N-insertions in productive TCRs were reported among donors in an Asian-associated ancestry cluster than the roughly 640-donor mean. Most TCR sequences were observed very rarely across donors, whereas some public TCRs were present in many individuals. Around 16 rarely observed V segments, including chromosome 9 orphons, were excluded from the earlier analysis of several hundred of the donors because counts were too low. This cohort had only TCR beta chains sequenced, and the lack of alpha or paired-chain data limited which features could be detected. A group of highly shared sequence variants was considered likely to be a technical artifact of the sequencing pipeline. In both the original and validation cohorts, the classifier was reported to diagnose cytomegalovirus status with high specificity and sensitivity. Strong co-occurrence of HLA alleles, especially DR and DQ, made assigning TCR associations to individual alleles difficult. Specific HLA alleles were associated with around 18,000 TCR beta sequences at a false discovery rate of 0.05 in a later analysis. Because HLA typing was unavailable for some donors at each locus, only the typed subset was used in association tests. A few of the identified cytomegalovirus-associated TCR beta chains were confirmed in vitro to be specific for cytomegalovirus antigens. In a later analysis, several top co-occurrence clusters were reported to appear linked to parvovirus B19, influenza, CMV and Epstein-Barr virus. It was suggested by the authors that the approach could potentially be generalized to other disease states and immunological phenotypes. A later analysis found that TCR association rates varied across HLA loci, with DRB1 alleles showing the most associated TCRs and HLA-C alleles the fewest. A further reported finding was that TCR beta sequences accurately predicted the HLA-A and HLA-B alleles for most subjects in the first cohort. Some IMGT-functional V segments, including TRBV6-2 and TRBV6-3, could not be told apart with the 87-base-pair reads, so those segments were excluded. Correlated functional status among segregating V segments might be attributable to linkage disequilibrium, but an unknown experimental factor could not be ruled out. Broadly in line with IMGT annotations, most TCR beta V segments showed up in productive rearrangements about 87% or about 30% of the time in an earlier analysis of around 600 of the donors.

Spanning cysteine to phenylalanine, the CDR3 consists of 20 amino acids. CDR3 DNA is the only sequence kept; it has 60 bases, read in frame from the first base. From the germline V gene, CDR1 is LGHNA and CDR2 is YSLEER. At the junction V is shortened by 3 bases and J by 2 bases; bases outside the gene matches: 19. Libraries were constructed by the immunoSEQ multiplex PCR assay. For the multiplex PCR, a mixture combining 60 forward primers for TCR Vbeta segments and 13 reverse primers for TCR Jbeta segments was used. The CDR3 region of rearranged TCR beta genes was amplified from genomic DNA with a multiplex PCR assay. The amplified TCR beta libraries were sequenced on the Illumina HiSeq System as 87-base-pair reads. The study's own analysis went as follows. In a later analysis, tens of millions of unique TCR beta chains were counted across the 500 to 700 repertoires, and around 11 million of these chains were shared by at least two donors. A nearest-neighbor algorithm error-corrected the raw reads and collapsed the reads into unique sequences, merging closely related sequences to remove PCR and sequencing errors. To assign V, D and J gene segments, CDR3 sequences were aligned to IMGT reference sequences. Each retained sequence needed at least a six-nucleotide match to both a V gene segment and a J gene segment. A rearrangement was called productive if the CDR3 had no stop codons and remained in frame with V and J, and every other rearrangement was called non-productive. Following IMGT convention, CDR3 was defined as the stretch from the second conserved V-encoded cysteine to the conserved J-encoded phenylalanine. The earlier analysis of some 580 of the donors excluded any sequence lacking an unambiguous match to a single V gene segment. An earlier analysis of 450 to 650 of the donors called V segments functional above 56.7% productive rearrangements and segregating when the between-donor standard deviation exceeded 5%. A statistical classification framework was built to diagnose cytomegalovirus status from the catalog of TCR beta chain sequences. In a later analysis, TCR nucleotide sequences were compared against IMGT/GENE-DB human TR gene sequences so that V and J genes could be assigned. The TCRdist pipeline was used in a later analysis to assign CDR3 sequences and most-parsimonious VDJ recombination scenarios. In a later analysis, each TCR beta chain was defined by its CDR3 amino acid sequence together with its V-gene family, and reads without a unique V-gene family were excluded. In a later analysis, a few hundred highly shared, low-generation-probability nucleotide sequences were removed to address suspected cross-contamination and a sequencing artifact. In a later analysis, a clonal expansion index for each public chain was calculated from normalized within-repertoire ranks of inferred template counts. Generation probabilities in a later analysis came from a VDJ recombination model fitted to out-of-frame rearrangements, and those results were checked against IGoR. In a later analysis, TCR-TCR, TCR-HLA and TCR-CMV co-occurrence was scored with hypergeometric tests, and a repertoire-size bias correction was applied to TCR pairs. To estimate false discovery rates, a later analysis permuted the HLA or CMV assignments 20 times. In a later analysis, co-occurring TCRs were grouped using DBSCAN, and TCRdist sequence similarity was added for clustering within HLA-allele-positive subsets. For co-occurrence clustering, repertoires with fewer than 30,000 or more than 120,000 public chains were excluded, along with five repertoires with anomalous nucleotide sharing. Sourced from immuneACCESS, this table was stored by TCRdb with only in-frame sequences that have V and J called. A share of the clones is absent; for the studies checked, an unresolved V gene accounts for under half, and the remainder has no known explanation. The D gene and trimming were derived from the DNA, and the V and J assignments and clone size from that table. Within this sample are 150,000 or so clones, with over 60% of them counted one time only. 1.5% to 2% of the sample is held by the ten biggest clonotypes.

Remarks on this clone: No antigen is known for it. No per-base quality is available; no much larger clone lies one base away.

The cohort was made up of 650 to 700 healthy bone marrow donors. At the time of sampling, every cohort member was nominally healthy, though immune exposures that went unrecorded were likely present. The donor was CMV seronegative and belonged to the group of approximately 320 seronegative cohort members. A peripheral blood sample was provided by each donor, and peripheral blood mononuclear cells were used for TCR beta sequencing. Genomic DNA was extracted from the blood cell samples with the Qiagen DNeasy Blood Extraction Kit. Sample: PBMCs. The chain joins TRBV4-3 to TRBJ2-3, and TRBD2 matches 8 of the central bases. The receptor comes from a young woman in good health and CMV-seronegative. This receptor carries the CDR3 CASSHLLAGGPGAVTDTQYF. The bases are TGCGCCAGCAGCCACCTCCTGGCGGGGGGCCCAGGGGCCGTCACAGATACGCAGTATTTT.